The 29 T cell receptor beta chains given below trace back to one sample, sequenced in a study of shared clonotypes between healthy human individuals. Some clones are missing from TCRdb's copy, which holds only in-frame ones; the method was immunoSEQ multiplex PCR. The sample yields 400,000 to 500,000 clones, roughly 85% seen once. Sample: PBMCs. These TCRs come from a woman aged 40 to 55 in good health. Some clones in this sample may be carry-over from other donors' samples.

V gene TRBV6-1 combines with J gene TRBJ2-7; TRBD1 might be the D (6 bases). The germline gives CDR1 MNHNS, CDR2 SASEGT. The CDR3 is 15 residues long. Trimming stripped 5 bases from V and 2 bases from J, with 16 bases between. CDR3 nucleotides: TGTGCCAGCAGTCCCACCGGGACAACCGCCTACGAGCAGTACTTC. Its protein is CASSPTGTTAYEQYF.

The chain links TRBV29-1 to TRBJ1-5, with TRBD1 matching 7 bases. CDR3 length: 14 residues. With V trimmed by 4 bases and J by 4 bases, 7 bases remained unmatched. In germline, CDR1 is SQVTM, CDR2 ANQGSEA. The CDR3 loop is CSVATGTVNQPQHF. The CDR3 coding sequence is TGCAGCGTTGCCACCGGGACAGTAAATCAGCCCCAGCATTTT.

CDR3 in amino acids: CAISDGGAPEQYF. For the CDR3, the DNA is TGTGCCATCAGTGACGGGGGGGCTCCCGAGCAGTACTTC. The rearrangement joins TRBV10-3 to TRBJ2-7; TRBD2 aligns across 8 bases. The ends lost 3 bases at V and 6 bases at J; junction bases unmatched: 4. Germline V gives CDR1 ENHRY, CDR2 SYGVKD. CDR3 length equals 13 residues.

This clone occurred once. The rearrangement uses TRBV18 and TRBJ2-3; TRBD2 agrees at 7 bases. The germline CDR1 and CDR2 sequences are KGHSH and LQKENI. The CDR3 sequence is 15 residues long. The junction had 7 bases not matched to a gene; V was cut back by 4 bases and J by 3 bases. The CDR3 sequence: CASSLREAGTDTQYF. The CDR3, as DNA: TGTGCCAGCTCACTCCGGGAGGCGGGGACAGATACGCAGTATTTT.

The V gene is TRBV15, the J gene TRBJ2-6, with 8 positions matching TRBD1. The V gene end was trimmed by 9 bases and the J gene end by 3 bases; junction bases not matched to a gene: 7. CDR3 length equals 15 residues. CDR1 is LNHNV and CDR2 is YYDKDF in the germline V gene (reference sequence). CDR3 protein: CATKQGDGGANVLTF. The DNA for the CDR3 is TGTGCCACAAAACAGGGGGATGGTGGGGCCAACGTCCTGACTTTC.

The chain recombines TRBV7-3 with TRBJ2-7, with 14 bases fitting TRBD2. Trimming at V came to 4 bases and at J to 9 bases, leaving 5 bases not matched to a gene. Germline V gives CDR1 SGHTA, CDR2 FQGTGA. This CDR3 contains 14 residues. The CDR3 protein is CASSSGLAGAGQYF. CDR3 nucleotides: TGTGCCAGCAGCTCGGGACTAGCGGGAGCGGGGCAGTACTTC.

The J gene is TRBJ2-5, the V gene TRBV28, with 8 positions matching TRBD2. The CDR3 has 15 amino acids. J lost 4 bases, V lost 2 bases, and 6 bases had no gene match. Germline CDR1 is MDHEN and CDR2 is SYDVKM. Here the CDR3 DNA reads TGTGCCAGCAGTTTAAGCGGGGGTCAAGCAGAGACCCAGTACTTC. It codes for CASSLSGGQAETQYF.

This clone was detected only once. The chain employs TRBV10-3 and TRBJ2-5, with a tentative D call TRBD2 (5 bases). CDR3 length equals 13 residues. Trimming cost V 6 bases and J 2 bases, with 10 bases left between them. The germline V gene has CDR1 ENHRY and CDR2 SYGVKD. The CDR3 sequence: CAISGGPQETQYF. The CDR3 bases are TGTGCCATCAGCGGAGGTCCACAAGAGACCCAGTACTTC.

The V call is TRBV7-9, the J call TRBJ2-7; the D gene is possibly TRBD2 (5 bases). V lost 3 bases, J lost 6 bases, and 12 bases lay in between. CDR1 and CDR2 from the germline V gene are SEHNR and FQNEAQ (reference sequence). This CDR3 region has 13 residues. The CDR3 loop is CASSFTGVSEQYF. DNA for the CDR3: TGTGCCAGCAGCTTCACCGGGGTATCCGAGCAGTACTTC.

This clone came up once. Other DNA sequences within the sample encode an identical CDR3. V and J are TRBV29-1 and TRBJ2-7; TRBD2 matches 8 bases. The CDR3 runs 12 residues. Germline-derived CDR1 and CDR2 are SQVTM and ANQGSEA. J gave up 0 bases and V 5 bases, and 0 bases lay outside the gene matches. CDR3 coding DNA: TGCAGCGTTAGCGGGAGCTCCTACGAGCAGTACTTC. It yields the protein CSVSGSSYEQYF.

The chain carries TRBV7-2 and TRBJ2-7; the D is unclear. The CDR3 length is 14 residues. Per the germline V gene, CDR1 is SGHTA and CDR2 is FQGNSA. V was shortened by 2 bases and J by 1 base, with 9 bases between the two germline ends. The CDR3 DNA reads as TGTGCCAGCAGCTTAAGGGCAGAGTCCTACGAGCAGTACTTC. This codes for CASSLRAESYEQYF.

This rearrangement joins TRBV7-2 to TRBJ2-7; 13 bases agree with TRBD2. Germline CDR1 reads SGHTA; CDR2 reads FQGNSA. The trim removed 4 bases at V and 8 bases at J, leaving 8 bases unmatched. There are 15 residues in the CDR3. The DNA for the CDR3 is TGTGCCAGCAGCTCCATAGGACTAGCGGGAGCAAAGCAGTACTTC. Translation: CASSSIGLAGAKQYF.

V gene TRBV7-3 combines with J gene TRBJ2-7; D ambiguous. Per the germline V gene, CDR1 is SGHTA and CDR2 is FQGTGA. V was shortened by 2 bases and J by 2 bases, with 10 bases between the two germline ends. The CDR3 is 14 residues long. Here the CDR3 reads CASSLGPGPYEQYF. The DNA for the CDR3 is TGTGCCAGCAGCTTAGGCCCGGGTCCCTACGAGCAGTACTTC.

The V gene is TRBV9, the J gene TRBJ1-1; unclear D gene. The CDR3 runs 15 residues. The germline CDR1 and CDR2 sequences are SGDLS and YYNGEE. V lost 0 bases and J 4 bases, leaving 13 bases between the germline ends. The CDR3 nucleotides are TGTGCCAGCAGCGTAGCTTTAACAGCAACCACTGAAGCTTTCTTT. Translated: CASSVALTATTEAFF.

This rearrangement joins TRBV6-5 to TRBJ1-2; D not certain. V lost 6 bases and J lost 2, with 10 bases in between. Per germline, CDR1 MNHEY and CDR2 SVGAGI. This CDR3 has 13 amino acids. CDR3 sequence: CASSKDWNYGYTF. The CDR3 DNA is TGTGCCAGCAGCAAGGACTGGAACTATGGCTACACCTTC.

A remark on this clone: Other DNA sequences in this specimen translate into the identical CDR3. This rearrangement joins TRBV18 to TRBJ1-1; 8 positions match TRBD1. J was trimmed by 1 base and V by 5 bases; bases with no gene match: 6. Germline V CDR1 and CDR2: KGHSH, LQKENI. The CDR3 extends over 15 amino acids. The CDR3 sequence is CASSSRTGSNTEAFF. The CDR3 nucleotides are TGTGCCAGCTCATCGAGGACAGGGTCGAACACTGAAGCTTTCTTT.

As DNA, the CDR3 is TGTGCCAGCAGCTTAGATTTGGGGACTAGCGGGAGGAAAGAGACCCAGTACTTC. Translated, it gives CASSLDLGTSGRKETQYF. The chain is built from TRBV7-9 and TRBJ2-5; TRBD2 agrees at 15 bases. Germline V gene data show CDR1 as SEHNR and CDR2 as FQNEAQ (reference sequence). V shed 1 base, J shed 3 bases, and the junction held 6 bases outside the gene matches. This CDR3 is built from 18 residues.

J is TRBJ2-7 and V is TRBV29-1, with 8 bases fitting TRBD2. The CDR3 consists of 13 residues. Per the germline V gene, CDR1 is SQVTM and CDR2 is ANQGSEA. Trimming took 3 bases from V and 6 from J; bases not matched to a gene: 7. Here the CDR3 DNA reads TGCAGCGTTGATCTCGCGGGAGGTGGCGAGCAGTACTTC. Translation: CSVDLAGGGEQYF.

The chain is built from TRBV2 and TRBJ2-3; no firm D call. The germline V gene encodes CDR1 SNHLY and CDR2 FYNNEI. The CDR3 is 11 amino acids. V lost 6 bases, J lost 5 bases, and 6 bases lay in between. CDR3 coding DNA: TGTGCCAGCAGGGCGGTAGATACGCAGTATTTT. Its protein product is CASRAVDTQYF. The variable domain in full, completed from reference TRBV2 and TRBJ2-3, reads EPEVTQTPSHQVTQMGQEVILRCVPISNHLYFYWYRQILGQKVEFLVSFYNNEISEKSEIFDDQFSVERPDGSNFTLKIRSTKLEDSAMYFCASRAVDTQYFGPGTRLTVL.

The genes are TRBV5-4 and TRBJ2-7; D call uncertain. Trimming removed 3 bases from V and 2 bases from J, with 6 bases in between. The CDR3 runs 12 residues. Germline V gene data show CDR1 as SGHNT and CDR2 as YYREEE (reference sequence). CDR3 residues: CASSSSAYEQYF. CDR3 nucleotide sequence: TGTGCCAGCAGCTCCTCCGCCTACGAGCAGTACTTC.

The chain is built from TRBV5-1 and TRBJ2-1, with 8 nucleotides matching TRBD1. The length of the CDR3 is 14 residues. CDR1 is SGHRS, CDR2 YFSETQ, per germline. J was trimmed by 6 bases and V by 4 bases; bases with no gene match: 6. CDR3 in amino acids: CASSMDRVGNEQFF. For the CDR3, the DNA is TGCGCCAGCAGCATGGACAGGGTCGGCAATGAGCAGTTCTTC.

This chain links TRBV6-1 with TRBJ2-5; tentatively, D is TRBD1 (7 bases). CDR1 is MNHNS, CDR2 SASEGT, per germline. The CDR3 is 15 amino acids. The germline V and J ends were trimmed by 1 base and 5 bases, with 14 bases remaining between them. The CDR3 DNA follows: TGTGCCAGCAGTGAAGTTGGAGGGGGCCGGGAGACCCAGTACTTC. The encoded protein is CASSEVGGGRETQYF.

The genes are TRBV15 and TRBJ2-7; either TRBD1 or TRBD2 may fit D (5 bases each). V lost 1 base and J lost 7, with 14 bases in between. The CDR3 runs 14 residues. Germline CDR1 is LNHNV and CDR2 is YYDKDF (reference sequence). For the CDR3, the DNA is TGTGCCACCAGCAGAGGAGGGGAACCCGGGGAGCAGTACTTC. Translating it yields CATSRGGEPGEQYF.

About this clone: A far larger clone is off by one base, so a read error is likely. The rearrangement joins TRBV29-1 to TRBJ1-3; D is uncertain. The CDR3 runs to 13 residues. Germline CDR1 reads SQVTM; CDR2 reads ANQGSEA. The CDR3 reads CSGGRADGNTIHF. In DNA, the CDR3 is TGCAGCGGTGGTAGGGCAGACGGAAACACCATACATTTT.

The chain carries TRBV29-1 and TRBJ2-1, with 9 nucleotides matching TRBD1. The CDR3 is 15 amino acids. The junction had 9 bases not matched to a gene; V was cut back by 3 bases and J by 6 bases. Germline CDR1 and CDR2: SQVTM and ANQGSEA. CDR3 protein: CSVEGTGSIINEQFF. CDR3 in DNA: TGCAGCGTTGAGGGGACAGGGTCCATAATCAATGAGCAGTTCTTC.

CDR3 sequence (DNA): TGTGCCAGCAGCCCAGGGCGGGGGAATGAAAAACTGTTTTTT. Its translation: CASSPGRGNEKLFF. The chain couples TRBV7-9 to TRBJ1-4; D may be TRBD1 (5 bases). The CDR3 sequence is 14 residues long. V was trimmed by 5 bases and J by 5 bases, leaving 12 bases between them. The V gene's germline CDR1 is SEHNR and CDR2 FQNEAQ (reference sequence).

V usage is TRBV7-9 and J usage is TRBJ1-5; perhaps TRBD1 as D (5 bases). The V end was cut by 5 bases, the J end by 4 bases, with 9 bases between. The CDR3 is made up of 13 amino acids. CDR1 and CDR2 (germline): SEHNR, FQNEAQ (reference sequence). This CDR3 is CASSPPGNQPQHF. CDR3 sequence (DNA): TGTGCCAGCAGCCCGCCAGGGAATCAGCCCCAGCATTTT.

The chain recombines TRBV30 with TRBJ1-3; a weak D match, TRBD1 (6 bases). This CDR3 has 15 residues. V was clipped by 0 bases and J by 3 bases, with 12 bases between them. The germline V gene encodes CDR1 GTSNPN and CDR2 SVGIG (reference sequence). The CDR3 nucleotides read TGTGCCTGGAGTGTGGGGGGGGCAGTTGGAAACACCATATATTTT. Encoded protein: CAWSVGGAVGNTIYF.

The chain employs TRBV9 and TRBJ2-7; 7 positions match TRBD1. The CDR3 contains 13 residues. Looked up from germline, CDR1 is SGDLS and CDR2 is YYNGEE. Trimming removed 0 bases from V and 8 bases from J; junction bases left unmatched: 5. The CDR3 DNA follows: TGTGCCAGCAGCGTAGCCGACAGGGATAAGCAGTACTTC. This codes for CASSVADRDKQYF.